This TCR beta chain was captured by sequencing in a study of shared clonotypes between healthy human individuals. Study overall: Donors, aged 18 to 49, were two women and three men.

Trimming shortened V by 7 bases and J by 8 bases, and 14 bases separated the two germline ends. The CDR3 has 12 amino acids. Looked up from germline, CDR1 is MNHNS and CDR2 is SASEGT. Those who donated, Caucasian adults without exception, all lived in Nashville, Tennessee. Here immunoSEQ multiplex PCR was the method, and the copy in TCRdb shows in-frame clones only, minus some. The sample shows millions of clones, 93% of them seen only once. Study-level points and caveats: A small donor pool kept down the genetic and exposure-history diversity that was represented.

As concerns this clone: Its matching antigen is unknown.

This TCR was recovered from a man younger than 30 in good health. Some clones in this sample may be carry-over from other donors' samples. The chain is built from TRBV6-1 and TRBJ1-1; D uncertain. The sequencing sample was made of naive CD4+ T cells from PBMCs. The subset was: CD45RA+ positively selected. The CDR3 bases are TGTGCCAGCACTGACTGGACGGTAGAAGCTTTCTTT. It codes for CASTDWTVEAFF.